What follows is one T cell receptor beta chain and its context. The data were produced by immunoSEQ multiplex PCR, yet TCRdb's version contains in-frame clones alone and is incomplete. The sample has 70,000 or so clones, around four fifths seen once. This sample stems from a study of blood T cell repertoires in COVID-19. Turning to the study itself: Sample material is recorded as cDNA or gDNA derived from T cells, B-cell-depleted T cells, or PBMCs.

Trimming left V 1 base short and J 4 bases short, with 8 bases between. The germline V gene has CDR1 MNHEY and CDR2 SMNVEV (reference sequence). The CDR3 spans 14 residues. This receptor was identified in an elderly man with active or convalescent COVID-19. The V call is TRBV27, the J call TRBJ1-5, with unresolved D. The specimen was peripheral blood. CDR3 protein: CASSLFGANQPQHF. The CDR3 DNA is TGTGCCAGCAGTTTATTTGGAGCTAATCAGCCCCAGCATTTT.